Sequencing of this TCR beta chain was carried out in a study of T cells in localized non-small cell lung cancer. On this clone itself: The antigen is unknown.

Whole-study results and caveats: A raised T cell density in blood coincided with lengthier overall survival.

V was shortened by 1 base and J by 3 bases, with 10 bases between the two germline ends. This CDR3 contains 14 residues. The V gene's germline CDR1 is LGHNA and CDR2 YNFKEQ. Repertoires were generated with immunoSEQ multiplex PCR, while TCRdb's copy carries only in-frame clones and drops some. Among about 40,000 clones listed, approximately 86% were seen once. V and J are TRBV4-2 and TRBJ2-7; D remains ambiguous. The sequenced sample was peripheral blood, obtained before any cancer treatment. The clonotype comes from a man aged 35 to 69 with stage I lung adenocarcinoma. This CDR3 reads CASSQVLGHYEQYF. CDR3 bases: TGTGCCAGCAGCCAAGTGTTAGGCCACTACGAGCAGTACTTC.